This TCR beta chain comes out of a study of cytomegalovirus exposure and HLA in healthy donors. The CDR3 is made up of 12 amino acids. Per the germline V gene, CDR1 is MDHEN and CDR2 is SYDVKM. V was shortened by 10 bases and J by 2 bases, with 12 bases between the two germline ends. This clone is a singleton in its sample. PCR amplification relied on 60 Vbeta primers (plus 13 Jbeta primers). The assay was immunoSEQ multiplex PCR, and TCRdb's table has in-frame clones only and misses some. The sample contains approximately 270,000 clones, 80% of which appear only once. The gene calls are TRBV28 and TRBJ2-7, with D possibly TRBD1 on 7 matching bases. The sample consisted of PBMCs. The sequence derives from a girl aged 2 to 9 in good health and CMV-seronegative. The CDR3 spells CAISGGPYEQYF. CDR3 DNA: TGTGCCATCTCAGGGGGGCCCTACGAGCAGTACTTC.